This T cell receptor beta chain is drawn from a study of blood T cells in healthy people across ages. It was ten milliliters of peripheral blood that were drawn from each donor. A second PCR of 7 to 11 cycles used a sample-barcoded 5' primer and a J-beta primer mix. TCRdb re-analysed the 5' RACE reads in MiXCR, keeping a single row per CDR3 protein. The sample shows about 800,000 distinct CDR3 sequences, around 25% of them seen only once. The sample also formed part of further work on T cells of mothers and their children. This second study says: Each mother gave over 8.5 million TCR beta CDR3 reads; each child, about 3 million.

The receptor comes from a boy aged 10-17 years in good health. The sample consisted of blood.

The CDR3 loop is CASSYELAGGPGNIQYF. As DNA, the CDR3 is TGTGCCAGCAGCTACGAACTAGCGGGAGGGCCGGGAAACATTCAGTACTTC. The chain is built from TRBV7-9 and TRBJ2-4, with 13 bases aligning to TRBD2. J gave up 6 bases and V 4 bases, and 9 bases lay outside the gene matches. The CDR3 totals 17 residues. CDR1 SEHNR and CDR2 FQNEAQ come from the germline V gene (reference sequence).